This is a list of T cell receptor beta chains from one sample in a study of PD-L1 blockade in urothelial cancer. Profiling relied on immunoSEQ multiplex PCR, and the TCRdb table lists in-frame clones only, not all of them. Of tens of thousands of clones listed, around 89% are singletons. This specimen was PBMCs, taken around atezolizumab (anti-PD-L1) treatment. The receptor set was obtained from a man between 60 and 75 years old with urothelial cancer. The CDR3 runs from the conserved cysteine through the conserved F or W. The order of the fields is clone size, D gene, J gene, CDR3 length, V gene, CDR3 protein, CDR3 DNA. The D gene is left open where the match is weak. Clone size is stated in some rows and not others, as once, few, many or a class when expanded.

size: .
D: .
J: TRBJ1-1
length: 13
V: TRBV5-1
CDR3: CASSVGQNTEAFF
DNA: TGCGCCAGCAGCGTCGGACAGAACACTGAAGCTTTCTTT

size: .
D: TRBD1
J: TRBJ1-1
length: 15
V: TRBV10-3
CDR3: CAISEGDRANTEAFF
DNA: TGTGCCATCAGTGAGGGAGACAGGGCGAACACTGAAGCTTTCTTT

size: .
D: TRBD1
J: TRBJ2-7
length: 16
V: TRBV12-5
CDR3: CASGLGTGTGGYEQYF
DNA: TGTGCTAGTGGTTTGGGGACCGGGACAGGGGGATACGAGCAGTACTTC

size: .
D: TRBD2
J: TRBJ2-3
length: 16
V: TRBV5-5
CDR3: CASSAPAGGTTDTQYF
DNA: TGTGCCAGCAGCGCACCAGCGGGGGGGACAACAGATACGCAGTATTTT

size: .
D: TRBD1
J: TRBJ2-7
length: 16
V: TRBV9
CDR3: CASSQAPGQGTHKQYF
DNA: TGTGCCAGCAGCCAGGCCCCGGGACAGGGGACTCACAAGCAGTACTTC

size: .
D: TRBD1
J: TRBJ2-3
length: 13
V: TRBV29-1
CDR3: CSVDGTGLDTQYF
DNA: TGCAGCGTTGATGGGACAGGGCTTGATACGCAGTATTTT

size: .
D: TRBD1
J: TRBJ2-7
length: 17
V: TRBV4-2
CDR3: CASSQEVGDRGPGEQYF
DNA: TGTGCCAGCAGCCAAGAGGTTGGGGACAGGGGGCCTGGGGAGCAGTACTTC

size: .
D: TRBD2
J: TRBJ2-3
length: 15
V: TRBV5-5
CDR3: CASSLVAGTPDTQYF
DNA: TGTGCCAGCAGCTTGGTAGCGGGTACCCCAGATACGCAGTATTTT

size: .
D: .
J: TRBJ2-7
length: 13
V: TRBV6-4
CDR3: CASSDDIRYEQYF
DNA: TGTGCCAGCAGTGACGACATAAGGTACGAGCAGTACTTC

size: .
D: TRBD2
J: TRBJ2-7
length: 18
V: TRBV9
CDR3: CASSVDAGGRRSRHEQYF
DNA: TGTGCCAGCAGCGTAGATGCCGGCGGGAGGCGCTCACGCCACGAGCAGTACTTC

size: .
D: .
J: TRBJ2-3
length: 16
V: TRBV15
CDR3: CATSRGGGGGTDTQYF
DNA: TGTGCCACCAGCAGGGGGGGAGGCGGGGGCACAGATACGCAGTATTTT

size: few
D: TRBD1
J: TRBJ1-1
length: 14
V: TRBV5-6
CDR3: CASSLTGVGTEAFF
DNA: TGTGCCAGCAGCCTGACAGGGGTGGGAACTGAAGCTTTCTTT

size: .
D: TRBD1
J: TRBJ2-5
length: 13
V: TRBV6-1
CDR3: CASRQGAGETQYF
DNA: TGTGCCAGCAGACAGGGGGCCGGAGAGACCCAGTACTTC

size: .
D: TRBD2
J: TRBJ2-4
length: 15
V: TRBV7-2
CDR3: CASRPQTSGLNIQYF
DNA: TGTGCCAGCAGACCACAGACTAGCGGGTTAAACATTCAGTACTTC

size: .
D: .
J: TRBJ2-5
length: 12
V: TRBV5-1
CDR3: CASSLQGETQYF
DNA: TGCGCCAGCAGCTTGCAGGGGGAGACCCAGTACTTC

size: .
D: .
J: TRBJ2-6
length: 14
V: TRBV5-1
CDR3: CASSLASGANVLTF
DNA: TGCGCCAGCAGCTTAGCTTCTGGGGCCAACGTCCTGACTTTC

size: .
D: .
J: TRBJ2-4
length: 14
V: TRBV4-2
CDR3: CASRHVSGEGGQYF
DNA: TGTGCCAGCAGACATGTGTCGGGGGAGGGGGGGCAGTACTTC

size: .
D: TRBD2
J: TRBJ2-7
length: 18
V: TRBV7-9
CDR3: CASSFRRAGGPVAYEQYF
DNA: TGTGCCAGCAGCTTTCGACGAGCGGGGGGGCCCGTGGCCTACGAGCAGTACTTC

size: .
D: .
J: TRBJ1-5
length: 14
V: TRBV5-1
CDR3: CASSPGNSNQPQHF
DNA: TGCGCCAGCAGCCCCGGGAACAGCAATCAGCCCCAGCATTTT

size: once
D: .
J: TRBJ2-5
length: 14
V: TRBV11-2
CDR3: CASSNRRHQETQYF
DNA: TGTGCCAGCAGCAACAGACGGCACCAAGAGACCCAGTACTTC

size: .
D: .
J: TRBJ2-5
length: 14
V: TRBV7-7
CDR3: CASSVRDTQETQYF
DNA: TGTGCTAGCAGTGTTCGGGACACCCAAGAGACCCAGTACTTC

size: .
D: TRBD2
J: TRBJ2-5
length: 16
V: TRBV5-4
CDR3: CASSLTASGGQETQYF
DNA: TGTGCCAGCAGCTTGACAGCTAGCGGGGGACAAGAGACCCAGTACTTC

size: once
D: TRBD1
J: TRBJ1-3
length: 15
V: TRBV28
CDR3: CASSLIQGSGNTIYF
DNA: TGTGCCAGCAGTTTGATACAGGGGTCTGGAAACACCATATATTTT

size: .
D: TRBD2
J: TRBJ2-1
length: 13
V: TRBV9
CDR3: CASSQLAFHEQFF
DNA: TGTGCCAGCAGCCAACTAGCGTTCCATGAGCAGTTCTTC

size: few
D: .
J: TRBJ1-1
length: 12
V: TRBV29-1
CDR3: CSVEPTGTEAFF
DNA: TGCAGCGTTGAGCCCACAGGCACTGAAGCTTTCTTT

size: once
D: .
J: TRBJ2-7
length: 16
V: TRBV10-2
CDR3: CASSGGGASGTYEQYF
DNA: TGCGCCAGCAGTGGGGGTGGGGCATCAGGCACCTACGAGCAGTACTTC

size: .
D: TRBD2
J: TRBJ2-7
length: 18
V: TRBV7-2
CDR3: CASSLEPSLAGGPGEQYF
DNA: TGTGCCAGCAGCTTAGAGCCCTCCCTAGCGGGGGGGCCGGGCGAGCAGTACTTC